The rows below give T cell receptor beta chains drawn from one sample of a study of T-cell memory formation after mild COVID-19. MiXCR was run by TCRdb on the 5' RACE reads, yielding one entry per CDR3 protein. The table shows fewer than 200,000 distinct CDR3 sequences, with 10% to 15% occurring only once. Specimen: PBMCs or a T cell subset sorted from them (not recorded which). Source of these receptors: a man between 18 and 35 years old who had mild COVID-19 (a few samples of this study predate the infection). Cell type and time point are not known. CDR3s include the opening cysteine and the closing phenylalanine or tryptophan. The D gene is left open where the match is weak. Not all rows give a size; the values are once, few, many and, for expanded clones, a class.

CDR3 length	clone size	J gene	D gene	V gene	CDR3 protein	CDR3 DNA
17	few	TRBJ1-4	NA	TRBV5-1	CASSLVSGGATNEKLFF	TGCGCCAGCAGCTTGGTATCAGGAGGGGCAACTAATGAAAAACTGTTTTTT
13	NA	TRBJ1-1	NA	TRBV27	CASSWGANTEAFF	TGTGCCAGCAGCTGGGGGGCGAACACTGAAGCTTTCTTT
14	few	TRBJ2-3	NA	TRBV4-2	CASSQVSDTDTQYF	TGTGCCAGCAGCCAAGTCAGCGACACAGATACGCAGTATTTT
14	NA	TRBJ2-3	TRBD2	TRBV3-1	CATRKRGSTDTQYF	TGTGCCACCAGGAAGCGGGGGAGCACAGATACGCAGTATTTT
13	many	TRBJ1-5	NA	TRBV19	CASSMSRAQPQHF	TGTGCCAGTAGTATGAGCAGGGCTCAGCCCCAGCATTTT
13	NA	TRBJ2-7	NA	TRBV19	CASSNGQIYEQYF	TGTGCCAGTAGTAATGGACAGATCTACGAGCAGTACTTC
13	NA	TRBJ1-1	NA	TRBV4-3	CASSQEIGSGAFF	TGCGCCAGCAGCCAAGAGATCGGCAGTGGGGCTTTCTTT
17	NA	TRBJ2-5	TRBD2	TRBV11-2	CASSPSGLAGLGETQYF	TGTGCCAGCAGCCCGTCGGGACTAGCGGGGCTGGGAGAGACCCAGTACTTC
14	few	TRBJ2-1	NA	TRBV28	CASSPSSSYNEQFF	TGTGCCAGTTCCCCTAGCAGCTCCTACAATGAGCAGTTCTTC
13	few	TRBJ2-7	NA	TRBV5-1	CASSLEGIYEQYF	TGCGCCAGCAGCTTGGAAGGAATCTACGAGCAGTACTTC
15	NA	TRBJ2-3	NA	TRBV6-5	CASSYAWGSADTQYF	TGTGCCAGCAGTTACGCTTGGGGCAGCGCAGATACGCAGTATTTT
16	NA	TRBJ2-4	NA	TRBV18	CASSPAMGRAKNIQYF	TGTGCCAGCTCACCCGCCATGGGAAGAGCCAAAAACATTCAGTACTTC
15	few	TRBJ2-3	NA	TRBV7-9	CASSRLQGSGDTQYF	TGTGCCAGCAGCCGCTTACAGGGTTCAGGGGATACGCAGTATTTT
17	few	TRBJ2-7	NA	TRBV21-1	CASSMLPGQGLTREQYF	TGTGCCAGCAGCATGCTACCGGGACAGGGCCTAACTCGGGAGCAGTACTTC
15	NA	TRBJ2-6	NA	TRBV30	CAWSLTYSGANVLTF	TGTGCCTGGAGTTTGACGTACTCTGGGGCCAACGTCCTGACTTTC